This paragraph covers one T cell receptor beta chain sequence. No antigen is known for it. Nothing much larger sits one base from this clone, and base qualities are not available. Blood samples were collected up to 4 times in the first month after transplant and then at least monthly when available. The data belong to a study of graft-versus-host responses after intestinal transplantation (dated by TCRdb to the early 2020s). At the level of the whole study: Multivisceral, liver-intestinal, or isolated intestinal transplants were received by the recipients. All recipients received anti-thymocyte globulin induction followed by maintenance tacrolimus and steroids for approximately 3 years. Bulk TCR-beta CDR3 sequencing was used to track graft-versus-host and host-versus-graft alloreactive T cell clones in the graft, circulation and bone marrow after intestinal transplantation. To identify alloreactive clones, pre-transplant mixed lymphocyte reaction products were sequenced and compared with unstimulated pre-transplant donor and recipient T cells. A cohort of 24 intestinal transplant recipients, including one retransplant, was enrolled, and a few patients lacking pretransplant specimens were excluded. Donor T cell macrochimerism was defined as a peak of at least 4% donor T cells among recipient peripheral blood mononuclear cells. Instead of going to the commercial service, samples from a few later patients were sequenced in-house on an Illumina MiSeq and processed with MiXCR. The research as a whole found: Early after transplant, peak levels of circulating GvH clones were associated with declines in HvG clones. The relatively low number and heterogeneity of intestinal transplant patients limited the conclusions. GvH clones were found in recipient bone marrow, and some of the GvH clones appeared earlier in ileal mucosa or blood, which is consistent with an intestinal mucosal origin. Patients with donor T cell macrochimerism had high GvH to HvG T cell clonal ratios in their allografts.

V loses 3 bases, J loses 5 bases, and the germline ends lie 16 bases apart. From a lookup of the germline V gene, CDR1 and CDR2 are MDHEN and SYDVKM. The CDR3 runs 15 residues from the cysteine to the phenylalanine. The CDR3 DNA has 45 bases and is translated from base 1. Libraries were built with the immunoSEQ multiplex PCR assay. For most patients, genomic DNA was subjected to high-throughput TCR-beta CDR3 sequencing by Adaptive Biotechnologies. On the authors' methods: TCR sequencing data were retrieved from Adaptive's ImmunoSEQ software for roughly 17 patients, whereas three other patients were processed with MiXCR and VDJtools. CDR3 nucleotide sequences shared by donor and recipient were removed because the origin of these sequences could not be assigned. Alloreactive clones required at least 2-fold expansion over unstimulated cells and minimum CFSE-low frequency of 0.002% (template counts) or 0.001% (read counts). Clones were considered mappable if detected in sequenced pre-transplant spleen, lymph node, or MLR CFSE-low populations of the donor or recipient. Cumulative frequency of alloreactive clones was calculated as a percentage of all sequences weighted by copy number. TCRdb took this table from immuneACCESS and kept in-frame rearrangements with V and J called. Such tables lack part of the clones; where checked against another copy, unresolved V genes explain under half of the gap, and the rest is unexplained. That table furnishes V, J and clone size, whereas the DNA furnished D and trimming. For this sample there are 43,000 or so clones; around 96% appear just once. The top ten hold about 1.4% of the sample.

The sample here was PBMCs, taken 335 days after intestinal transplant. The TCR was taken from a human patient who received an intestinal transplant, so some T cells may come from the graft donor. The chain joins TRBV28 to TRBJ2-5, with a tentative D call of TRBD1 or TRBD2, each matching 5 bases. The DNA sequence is TGTGCCAGCAGTTTCATTGGCCGAGAGGGGGAGACCCAGTACTTC. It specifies CASSFIGREGETQYF.